This TCR beta chain originates from a study of blood T cell repertoires in COVID-19 (TCRdb year 2020). Some background on the complete study: Samples from collaborators originated in the United States, Italy and Spain and spanned both the acute and convalescent phases of COVID-19. Subjects who had been exposed to COVID-19, were actively infected with it, or had recovered from it provided the deeply sampled blood TCRbeta repertoires that made up the dataset. Where available, HLA class I and class II types were taken from metadata supplied by the sample provider and were not determined by assay-based typing. The repertoires were made available in a free public database intended to serve as a resource for research on the immune response to SARS-CoV-2. Samples were obtained from the ongoing ImmuneRACE study (first 160 participants) and from some 1,200 subjects provided by 6 global collaborators. Sample metadata almost always included a de-identified subject ID, COVID-19 status, age in years and sex. The material from the prospective study consisted of cDNA or gDNA derived from T cells, B-cell-depleted T cells, or PBMCs. Findings and caveats that apply to the study as a whole: The amount of clinical and demographic metadata varied by source and participant and was provided uncurated.

The immunoSEQ Assay, a bias-controlled multiplex PCR, was used to amplify TCRbeta CDR3 regions from genomic DNA. From the authors' description of their analysis: Within the assay, amplification of reference gene primers was used to estimate how many nucleated cells each sample contained. To quantify the absolute abundance of each unique TCRbeta CDR3 rearrangement, sequence reads were collapsed and filtered. Productive Simpson clonality was computed per sample as the square root of Simpson's diversity index over productive rearrangements. The source is immuneACCESS, and TCRdb retained only in-frame sequences with V and J called. Part of the clones is not carried over; for the studies checked, unresolved V genes explain less than half of this, and the remainder is unexplained. The DNA gave D and trimming, while V, J and clone size come from that table. The sample yields over 30,000 clones; around 85% were counted once. Over 25% of the sample comes from the top ten.

Points on this clone: Its antigen remains undetermined. Base qualities are not provided; no much larger clone lies one nucleotide away.

The collaborating institutions used their own protocols to collect whole blood in K2EDTA tubes. For TCRbeta analysis, collaborators shipped samples in one of three forms: frozen whole blood, isolated PBMCs, or DNA extracted from either of those sample types. At the junction V is shortened by 5 bases and J by 2 bases; bases outside the gene matches: 6. As encoded in the germline V gene, CDR1 is MDHEN while CDR2 is SYDVKM. From the cysteine up to the phenylalanine, the CDR3 has a length of 16 residues. Only the CDR3 part of the read is kept: 48 bases, read in frame from the first base. This receptor was identified in an elderly man with active or convalescent COVID-19. The V gene is TRBV28 and the J gene is TRBJ1-6; 7 central nucleotides agree with TRBD1. Sequencing was carried out using peripheral blood. CDR3 protein: CASSPGTAPYNSPLHF. The bases are TGTGCCAGCAGTCCGGGGACAGCGCCCTATAATTCACCCCTCCACTTT.